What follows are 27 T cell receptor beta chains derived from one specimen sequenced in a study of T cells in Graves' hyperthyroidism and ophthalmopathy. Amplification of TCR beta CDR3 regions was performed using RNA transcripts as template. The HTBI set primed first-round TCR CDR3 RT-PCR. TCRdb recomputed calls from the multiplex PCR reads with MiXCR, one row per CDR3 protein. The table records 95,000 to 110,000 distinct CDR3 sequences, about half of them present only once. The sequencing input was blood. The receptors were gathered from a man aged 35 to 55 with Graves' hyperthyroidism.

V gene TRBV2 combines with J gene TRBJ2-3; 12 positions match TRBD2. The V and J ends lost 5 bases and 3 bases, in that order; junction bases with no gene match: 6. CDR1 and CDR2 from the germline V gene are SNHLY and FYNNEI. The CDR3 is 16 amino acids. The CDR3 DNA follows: TGTGCCAGCAGTTACCTAGCGGGGGGGCCGACAGATACGCAGTATTTT. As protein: CASSYLAGGPTDTQYF.

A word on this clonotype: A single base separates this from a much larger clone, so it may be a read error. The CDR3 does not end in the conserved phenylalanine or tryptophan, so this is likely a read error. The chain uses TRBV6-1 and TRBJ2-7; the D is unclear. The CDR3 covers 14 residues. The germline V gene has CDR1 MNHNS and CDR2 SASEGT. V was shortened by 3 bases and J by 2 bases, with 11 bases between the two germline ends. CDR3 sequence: CASSDVVGTYEQYL. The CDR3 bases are TGTGCCAGCAGTGATGTTGTAGGTACCTACGAGCAGTACCTC.

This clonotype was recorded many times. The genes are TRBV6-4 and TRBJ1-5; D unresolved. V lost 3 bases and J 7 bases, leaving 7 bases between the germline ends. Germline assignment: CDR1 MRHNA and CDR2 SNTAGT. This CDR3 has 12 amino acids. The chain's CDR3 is CASSEGGQPQHF. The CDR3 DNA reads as TGTGCCAGCAGTGAAGGAGGGCAGCCCCAGCATTTT.

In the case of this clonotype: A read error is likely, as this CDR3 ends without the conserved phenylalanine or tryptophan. The CDR3 loop reads CSARPLTGPMTTEAFL. CDR3 nucleotides: TGCAGTGCCAGACCCTTGACAGGGCCTATGACCACTGAAGCTTTCCTT. V and J are TRBV20-1 and TRBJ1-1; TRBD1 agrees at 7 bases. The germline V gene encodes CDR1 DFQATT and CDR2 SNEGSKA (reference sequence). CDR3 length: 16 amino acids. V trimming: 6 bases; J trimming: 4 bases; junction bases outside the gene matches: 17.

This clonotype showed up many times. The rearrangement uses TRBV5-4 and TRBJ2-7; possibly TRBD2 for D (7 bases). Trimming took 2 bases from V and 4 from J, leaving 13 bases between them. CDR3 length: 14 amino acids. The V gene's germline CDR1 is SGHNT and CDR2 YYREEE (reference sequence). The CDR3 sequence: CASSLRGAPYEQYF. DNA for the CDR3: TGTGCCAGCAGCTTACGGGGGGCTCCTTACGAGCAGTACTTC.

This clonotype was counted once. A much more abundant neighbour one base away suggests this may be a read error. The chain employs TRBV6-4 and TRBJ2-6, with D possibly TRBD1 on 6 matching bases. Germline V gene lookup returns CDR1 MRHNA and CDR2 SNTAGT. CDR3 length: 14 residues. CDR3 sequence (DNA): TGTGCCAGCAGTTCGGGGATGGGGGCCAGCGTCCTGACTTTC. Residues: CASSSGMGASVLTF.

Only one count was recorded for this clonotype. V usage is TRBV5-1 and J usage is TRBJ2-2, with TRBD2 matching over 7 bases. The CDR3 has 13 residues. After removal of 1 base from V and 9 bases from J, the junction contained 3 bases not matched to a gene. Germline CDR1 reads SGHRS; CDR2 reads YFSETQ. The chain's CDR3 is CASSLRGDWELFF. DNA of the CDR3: TGCGCCAGCAGCTTGCGGGGGGACTGGGAGCTGTTTTTT.

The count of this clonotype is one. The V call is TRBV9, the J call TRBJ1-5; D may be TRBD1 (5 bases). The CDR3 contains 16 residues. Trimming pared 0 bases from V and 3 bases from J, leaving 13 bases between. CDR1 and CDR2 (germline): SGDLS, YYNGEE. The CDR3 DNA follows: TGTGCCAGCAGCGTAGGCGGGGGGAACTACAATCAGCCCCAGCATTTT. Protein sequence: CASSVGGGNYNQPQHF.

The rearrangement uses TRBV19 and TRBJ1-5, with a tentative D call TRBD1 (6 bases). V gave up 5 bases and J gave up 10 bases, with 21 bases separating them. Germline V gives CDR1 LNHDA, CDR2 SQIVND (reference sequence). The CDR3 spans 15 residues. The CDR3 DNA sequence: TGTGCCAGTAGTCCCTCCGGGACACAGGTTCGCCCCCAGCATTTT. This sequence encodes CASSPSGTQVRPQHF.

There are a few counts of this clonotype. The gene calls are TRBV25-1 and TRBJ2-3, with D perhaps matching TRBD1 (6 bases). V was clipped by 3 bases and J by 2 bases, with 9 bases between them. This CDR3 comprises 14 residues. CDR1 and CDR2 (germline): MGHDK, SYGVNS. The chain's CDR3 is CASSDTGNTDTQYF. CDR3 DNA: TGTGCCAGCAGTGACACAGGGAACACAGATACGCAGTATTTT.

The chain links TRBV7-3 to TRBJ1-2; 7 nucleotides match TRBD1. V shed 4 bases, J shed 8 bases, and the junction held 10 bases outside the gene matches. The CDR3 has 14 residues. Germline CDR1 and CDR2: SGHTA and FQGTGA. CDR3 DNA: TGTGCCAGCAGCTCCTCAGACAGGGTATCCGGCTACACCTTC. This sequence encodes CASSSSDRVSGYTF.

The CDR3 DNA sequence: TGCAGCCACGGACGGAATAGCAATCAGCCCCAGCATTTT. Translated: CSHGRNSNQPQHF. This sequence joins TRBV20-1 and TRBJ1-5; D is unclear. CDR3 size: 13 residues. In germline, CDR1 is DFQATT, CDR2 SNEGSKA (reference sequence).

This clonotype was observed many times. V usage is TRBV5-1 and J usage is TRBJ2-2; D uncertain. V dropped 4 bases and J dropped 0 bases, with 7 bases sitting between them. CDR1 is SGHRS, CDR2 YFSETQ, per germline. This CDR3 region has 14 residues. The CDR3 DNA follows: TGCGCCAGCAGCCCCAGGTCGAACACCGGGGAGCTGTTTTTT. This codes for CASSPRSNTGELFF.

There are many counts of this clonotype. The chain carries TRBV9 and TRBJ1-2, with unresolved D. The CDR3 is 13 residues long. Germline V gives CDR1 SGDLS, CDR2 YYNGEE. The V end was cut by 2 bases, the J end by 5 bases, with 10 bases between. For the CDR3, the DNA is TGTGCCAGCAGCGTTGGCGGTCTTTATGGCTACACCTTC. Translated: CASSVGGLYGYTF.

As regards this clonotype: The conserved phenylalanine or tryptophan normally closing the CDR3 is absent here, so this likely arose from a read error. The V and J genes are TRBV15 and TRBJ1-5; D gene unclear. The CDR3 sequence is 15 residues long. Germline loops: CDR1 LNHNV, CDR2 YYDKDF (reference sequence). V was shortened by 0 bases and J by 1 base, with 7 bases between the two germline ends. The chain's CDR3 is CATSRDLGSNQPQHL. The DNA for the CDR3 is TGTGCCACCAGCAGAGATCTAGGGAGCAATCAGCCCCAGCATCTC.

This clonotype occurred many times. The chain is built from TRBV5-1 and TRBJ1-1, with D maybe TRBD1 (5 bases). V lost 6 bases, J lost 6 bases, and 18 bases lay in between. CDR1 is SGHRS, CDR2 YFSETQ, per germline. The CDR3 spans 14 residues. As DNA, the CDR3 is TGCGCCAGCAACCCGGGACCCCCGAGCGCTGAAGCTTTCTTT. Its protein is CASNPGPPSAEAFF.

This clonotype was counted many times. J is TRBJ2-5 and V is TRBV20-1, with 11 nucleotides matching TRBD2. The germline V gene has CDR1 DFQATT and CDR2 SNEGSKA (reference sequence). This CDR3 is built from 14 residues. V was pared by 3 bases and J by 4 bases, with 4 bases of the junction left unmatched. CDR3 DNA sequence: TGCAGTGCTAGTGGTAGCGGGGGGGCAGAGACCCAGTACTTC. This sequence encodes CSASGSGGAETQYF.

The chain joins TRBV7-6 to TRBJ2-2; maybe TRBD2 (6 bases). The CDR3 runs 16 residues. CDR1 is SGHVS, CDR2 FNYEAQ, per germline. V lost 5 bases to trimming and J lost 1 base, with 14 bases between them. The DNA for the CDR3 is TGTGCCAGCAGCCCTCCCCCGGGGGTGAACACCGGGGAGCTGTTTTTT. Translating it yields CASSPPPGVNTGELFF.

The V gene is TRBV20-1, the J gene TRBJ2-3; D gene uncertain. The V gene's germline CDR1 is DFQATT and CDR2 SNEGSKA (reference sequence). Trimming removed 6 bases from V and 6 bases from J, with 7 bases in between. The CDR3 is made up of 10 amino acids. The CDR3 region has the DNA TGCAGTGCCGGTGGGGATACGCAGTATTTT. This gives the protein CSAGGDTQYF.

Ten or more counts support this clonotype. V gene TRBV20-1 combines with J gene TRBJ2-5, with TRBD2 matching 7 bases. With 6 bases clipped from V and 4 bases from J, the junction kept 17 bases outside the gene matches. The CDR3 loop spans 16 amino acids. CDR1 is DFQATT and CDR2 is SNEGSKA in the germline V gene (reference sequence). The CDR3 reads CSAAGLLLGAAETQYF. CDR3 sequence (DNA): TGCAGTGCAGCGGGACTCCTCCTTGGGGCGGCAGAGACCCAGTACTTC.

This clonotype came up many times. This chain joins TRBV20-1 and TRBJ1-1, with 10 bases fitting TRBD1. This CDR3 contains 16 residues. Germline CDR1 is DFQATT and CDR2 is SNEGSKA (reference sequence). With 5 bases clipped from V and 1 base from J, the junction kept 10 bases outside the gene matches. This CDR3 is CSAGDRGHNRNTEAFF. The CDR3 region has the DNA TGCAGTGCTGGGGACAGGGGCCATAATAGGAACACTGAAGCTTTCTTT.

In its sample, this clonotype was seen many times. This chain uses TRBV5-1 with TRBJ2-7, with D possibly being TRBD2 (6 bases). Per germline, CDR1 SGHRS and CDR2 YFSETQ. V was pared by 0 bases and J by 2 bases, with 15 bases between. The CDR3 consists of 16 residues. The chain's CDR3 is CASSLGSSVPAYEQYF. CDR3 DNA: TGCGCCAGCAGCTTGGGGTCTAGCGTTCCAGCCTACGAGCAGTACTTC.

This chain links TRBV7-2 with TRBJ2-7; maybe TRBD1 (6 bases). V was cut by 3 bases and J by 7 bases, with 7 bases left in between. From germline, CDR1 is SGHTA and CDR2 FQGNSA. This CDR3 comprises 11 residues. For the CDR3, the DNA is TGTGCCAGCAGCTTTCAGGGGGAGCAGTACTTC. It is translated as CASSFQGEQYF. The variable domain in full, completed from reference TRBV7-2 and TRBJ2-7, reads GAGVSQSPSNKVTEKGKDVELRCDPISGHTALYWYRQSLGQGLEFLIYFQGNSAPDKSGLPSDRFSAERTGGSVSTLTIQRTQQEDSAVYLCASSFQGEQYFGPGTRLTVT.

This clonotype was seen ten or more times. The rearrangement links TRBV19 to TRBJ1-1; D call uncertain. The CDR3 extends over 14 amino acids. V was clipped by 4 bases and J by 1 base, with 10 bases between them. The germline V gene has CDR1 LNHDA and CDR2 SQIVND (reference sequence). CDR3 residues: CASSKFRGNTEAFF. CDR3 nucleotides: TGTGCCAGTAGTAAATTCCGGGGGAACACTGAAGCTTTCTTT.

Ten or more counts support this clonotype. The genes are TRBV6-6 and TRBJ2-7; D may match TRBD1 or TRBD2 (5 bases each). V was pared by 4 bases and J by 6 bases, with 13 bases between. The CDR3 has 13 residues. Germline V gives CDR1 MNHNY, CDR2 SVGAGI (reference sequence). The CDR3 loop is CASSWGEGFEQYF. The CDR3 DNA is TGTGCCAGCAGTTGGGGCGAGGGCTTCGAGCAGTACTTC.

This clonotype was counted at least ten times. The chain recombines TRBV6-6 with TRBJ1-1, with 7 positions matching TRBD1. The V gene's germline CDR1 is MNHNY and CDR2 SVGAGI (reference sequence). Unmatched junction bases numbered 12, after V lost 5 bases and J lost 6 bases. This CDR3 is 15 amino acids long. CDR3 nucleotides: TGTGCCAGCAGTCTTGACCCAGGGGGTGTCGCTGAAGCTTTCTTT. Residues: CASSLDPGGVAEAFF.

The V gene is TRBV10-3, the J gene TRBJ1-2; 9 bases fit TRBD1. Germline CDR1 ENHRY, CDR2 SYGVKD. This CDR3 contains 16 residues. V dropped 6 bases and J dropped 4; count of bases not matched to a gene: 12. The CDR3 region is CAISDGGQGFSYGYTF. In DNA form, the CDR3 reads TGTGCCATCAGCGATGGCGGACAGGGGTTTTCCTATGGCTACACCTTC.